A single sample is the source of the 24 T cell receptor beta chains below, sequenced in a study of OX40 agonist ivuxolimab in advanced cancers. The receptor library was made with the immunoSEQ multiplex PCR assay. TCRdb holds this immuneACCESS table with in-frame rearrangements only. Some clones are missing; in checked studies, unresolved V genes explain under half, and the rest has no known cause. The sample includes around 62,000 clones, with roughly nine tenths observed a single time. 0.31% of the sample is held by the ten biggest clonotypes. Sequenced here: CD4+ or CD8+ T cells sorted from blood, sampled in a trial of the OX40 agonist ivuxolimab. Every receptor here comes from an adult with an advanced solid tumor such as melanoma, head and neck, liver or kidney cancer.

The chain employs TRBV6-1 and TRBJ2-1; 15 nucleotides match TRBD2. Losses at the gene ends were 0 bases for V and 9 bases for J; bases not matched to a gene: 3. Per germline, CDR1 MNHNS and CDR2 SASEGT. This CDR3 contains 16 residues. Written as DNA, the CDR3 is TGTGCCAGCAGTGAAGCGGGACTAGCGGGAGGTAGTGAGCAGTTCTTC. This translates into CASSEAGLAGGSEQFF.

This rearrangement joins TRBV19 to TRBJ2-2; D remains unclear. The CDR3 loop spans 14 amino acids. V was trimmed by 7 bases and J by 0 bases, leaving 9 bases between them. CDR1 LNHDA and CDR2 SQIVND come from the germline V gene (reference sequence). CDR3 coding DNA: TGTGCCAGTAACATCCGCGCGAACACCGGGGAGCTGTTTTTT. Its translation is CASNIRANTGELFF.

This chain connects TRBV5-1 to TRBJ1-4, with a weak D call TRBD1 (6 bases). The CDR3 covers 15 residues. CDR1 and CDR2 from the germline V gene are SGHRS and YFSETQ. V lost 4 bases, J lost 2 bases, and 12 bases lay in between. CDR3 nucleotides: TGCGCCAGCAGCCGAGGGGGTACCACTAATGAAAAACTGTTTTTT. The encoded protein is CASSRGGTTNEKLFF.

The CDR3 is CASSPRRGGEQYF. In DNA, the CDR3 is TGTGCCAGCAGCCCCCGACGGGGGGGTGAGCAGTACTTC. This chain uses TRBV7-8 with TRBJ2-7, with TRBD2 matching 8 bases. This CDR3 has 13 residues. After removal of 5 bases from V and 7 bases from J, the junction contained 7 bases not matched to a gene. Germline V gene lookup returns CDR1 SGHVS and CDR2 FQNEAQ.

In its sample, this clone was seen a few times. The CDR3 region is CASSSQRGISYNEQFF. The CDR3 DNA follows: TGTGCCAGTAGTAGTCAGCGGGGGATCTCCTACAATGAGCAGTTCTTC. The J gene is TRBJ2-1, the V gene TRBV19; TRBD2 matches 8 bases. Germline assignment: CDR1 LNHDA and CDR2 SQIVND (reference sequence). Trimming took 4 bases from V and 0 from J; bases not matched to a gene: 5. This CDR3 is built from 16 residues.

V usage is TRBV7-8 and J usage is TRBJ2-7; TRBD2 matches at 10 bases. Trimming at V came to 0 bases and at J to 7 bases, leaving 9 bases not matched to a gene. Germline V gene data show CDR1 as SGHVS and CDR2 as FQNEAQ. This CDR3 has 16 residues. The CDR3 nucleotides are TGTGCCAGCAGCTTAGCCGGGACTAGCGTCGGTGGAGAGCAGTACTTC. Protein: CASSLAGTSVGGEQYF.

The CDR3 protein is CASSPPTSGRAVSYEQYF. DNA of the CDR3: TGTGCCAGCTCACCACCGACTAGCGGGAGGGCCGTTTCCTACGAGCAGTACTTC. The rearrangement joins TRBV18 to TRBJ2-7, with 14 bases fitting TRBD2. Trimming took 0 bases from V and 1 from J; bases not matched to a gene: 5. The germline V gene has CDR1 KGHSH and CDR2 LQKENI. This CDR3 is 18 amino acids long.

This clone is a singleton in its sample. The DNA of the CDR3 is TGTGCCAGCAGCCGTGGGGACTATGGCTACACCTTC. It encodes CASSRGDYGYTF. The rearrangement uses TRBV6-1 and TRBJ1-2; D is uncertain. The germline CDR1 and CDR2 sequences are MNHNS and SASEGT. V lost 6 bases and J 3 bases, leaving 8 bases between the germline ends. This CDR3 region has 12 residues.

V and J are TRBV27 and TRBJ1-3; no definite D call. Germline lookup yields CDR1 MNHEY and CDR2 SMNVEV (reference sequence). V was cut by 3 bases and J by 3 bases, with 6 bases left in between. The CDR3 is 13 amino acids. The CDR3 protein is CASSFYGGNTIYF. CDR3 nucleotide sequence: TGTGCCAGCAGTTTTTATGGTGGAAACACCATATATTTT.

The chain combines TRBV19 with TRBJ1-2, with TRBD1 matching over 7 bases. The CDR3 consists of 12 residues. Germline assignment: CDR1 LNHDA and CDR2 SQIVND (reference sequence). Trimming at V came to 6 bases and at J to 6 bases, leaving 4 bases not matched to a gene. The CDR3 sequence is CASRTGQNGYTF. CDR3 DNA sequence: TGTGCCAGTAGGACGGGACAGAATGGCTACACCTTC.

The chain couples TRBV11-2 to TRBJ1-4, with 8 bases matching TRBD1. This CDR3 region has 14 residues. CDR1 is SGHAT and CDR2 is FQNNGV in the germline V gene. Germline trimming cut 6 bases from V and 4 bases from J; bases unmatched to any gene: 4. The chain's CDR3 is CASRETGVNEKLFF. CDR3 in DNA: TGTGCCAGCAGGGAGACAGGGGTTAATGAAAAACTGTTTTTT.

The chain recombines TRBV18 with TRBJ1-5; tentatively, D is TRBD1 (6 bases). This CDR3 is built from 15 residues. Trimming stripped 4 bases from V and 0 bases from J, with 10 bases between. Germline V lookup: CDR1 KGHSH, CDR2 LQKENI. CDR3 loop: CASSQGGNSNQPQHF. CDR3 DNA sequence: TGTGCCAGCTCACAGGGGGGCAATAGCAATCAGCCCCAGCATTTT.

This clone appeared once. This chain joins TRBV19 and TRBJ2-7; weak D call: TRBD1 (6 bases). Germline V gene lookup returns CDR1 LNHDA and CDR2 SQIVND (reference sequence). The CDR3 length is 17 residues. V shed 0 bases and J shed 2 bases, with 17 bases lying between them. The CDR3 bases are TGTGCCAGTAGTATAGATCCTAGGGACAAGATGACCTACGAGCAGTACTTC. Amino acids: CASSIDPRDKMTYEQYF.

J is TRBJ2-3 and V is TRBV5-1; 7 nucleotides agree with TRBD1. V lost 4 bases and J lost 4; bases outside the gene matches: 9. Germline CDR1 reads SGHRS; CDR2 reads YFSETQ. The CDR3 length is 15 residues. In DNA, the CDR3 is TGCGCCAGCAGCGCGCCAGGGGGAGTCGCAGATACGCAGTATTTT. It is translated as CASSAPGGVADTQYF.

The chain is built from TRBV9 and TRBJ2-7; weak D call: TRBD2 (5 bases). The V gene lost 0 bases and the J gene lost 2 bases, with 15 bases spanning the gap. The CDR3 sequence is 16 residues long. Germline V gene lookup returns CDR1 SGDLS and CDR2 YYNGEE. For the CDR3, the DNA is TGTGCCAGCAGCGTAGCGGCTAGCTCGACCGCCTACGAGCAGTACTTC. Residues: CASSVAASSTAYEQYF.

The genes are TRBV29-1 and TRBJ2-1, with 12 bases matching TRBD2. The trim removed 4 bases at V and 6 bases at J, leaving 4 bases unmatched. This CDR3 has 14 amino acids. Germline loops: CDR1 SQVTM, CDR2 ANQGSEA. Here the CDR3 reads CSVGASGRVNEQFF. The CDR3 DNA follows: TGCAGCGTTGGGGCTAGCGGGAGGGTCAATGAGCAGTTCTTC.

J is TRBJ2-6 and V is TRBV30; D gene ambiguous. The V gene lost 5 bases and the J gene lost 1 base, with 6 bases spanning the gap. Germline V CDR1 and CDR2: GTSNPN, SVGIG (reference sequence). This CDR3 contains 13 residues. Here the CDR3 reads CAWVESGANVLTF. The CDR3 DNA reads TGTGCCTGGGTTGAATCTGGGGCCAACGTCCTGACTTTC.

The chain uses TRBV28 and TRBJ1-1, with D unclear. Trimming left V 2 bases short and J 6 bases short, with 13 bases between. This CDR3 has 14 amino acids. Germline-derived CDR1 and CDR2 are MDHEN and SYDVKM. The CDR3, as DNA: TGTGCCAGCAGTTTAGGAGGGCGCGTGGCTGAAGCTTTCTTT. It encodes CASSLGGRVAEAFF.

The chain carries TRBV10-3 and TRBJ2-7; 15 nucleotides align to TRBD2. Germline values: CDR1 ENHRY, CDR2 SYGVKD. Unmatched junction bases numbered 3, after V lost 11 bases and J lost 7 bases. CDR3 length: 12 residues. CDR3 loop: CAAGLAGGEQYF. CDR3 DNA sequence: TGTGCCGCCGGACTAGCGGGAGGGGAGCAGTACTTC.

V gene TRBV7-3 combines with J gene TRBJ1-1; perhaps TRBD1 as D (5 bases). Between the trimmed V and J ends, which lost 0 bases and 6 bases, there was a span of 11 bases. The germline CDR1 and CDR2 sequences are SGHTA and FQGTGA. The CDR3 extends over 14 amino acids. The CDR3 region is CASSLTFGGAEAFF. CDR3 DNA sequence: TGTGCCAGCAGCTTAACGTTTGGGGGGGCTGAAGCTTTCTTT.

The genes are TRBV28 and TRBJ2-1, with D possibly TRBD1 on 5 matching bases. The CDR3 is made up of 15 amino acids. The V gene lost 2 bases and the J gene lost 9 bases, with 17 bases spanning the gap. CDR1 MDHEN and CDR2 SYDVKM come from the germline V gene. The CDR3 reads CASSLAAGFPAEQFF. CDR3 in DNA: TGTGCCAGCAGTTTAGCGGCAGGGTTTCCAGCTGAGCAGTTCTTC.

The chain combines TRBV9 with TRBJ2-1; no clear D gene. The CDR3 sequence is 17 residues long. The germline gives CDR1 SGDLS, CDR2 YYNGEE. Trimming took off 0 bases at V and 1 base at J, with 14 bases between the two ends. The CDR3 is CASSVGSSTISYNEQFF. The CDR3 DNA sequence: TGTGCCAGCAGCGTAGGTTCGAGCACTATATCCTACAATGAGCAGTTCTTC.

The chain links TRBV7-6 to TRBJ2-2; D ambiguous. The CDR3 runs to 12 residues. Germline-derived CDR1 and CDR2 are SGHVS and FNYEAQ. Trimming removed 5 bases from V and 6 bases from J, with 7 bases in between. The CDR3 sequence: CASSPYSGELFF. CDR3 bases: TGTGCCAGCAGCCCTTATTCCGGGGAGCTGTTTTTT.

V is TRBV5-1 and J is TRBJ1-1; TRBD1 agrees at 8 bases. J lost 10 bases, V lost 2 bases, and 22 bases had no gene match. The CDR3 length is 18 residues. Per the germline V gene, CDR1 is SGHRS and CDR2 is YFSETQ. CDR3 bases: TGCGCCAGCAGCTTTCCGACCGGGACAGGAGTGACCTCACCGCGAGCTTTCTTT. This translates into CASSFPTGTGVTSPRAFF.